The 17 T cell receptor beta chains given below trace back to one sample, sequenced in a study of cytomegalovirus exposure and HLA in healthy donors. The PCR was carried out with 60 Vbeta primers and 13 Jbeta primers. Clones were sequenced by immunoSEQ multiplex PCR, and TCRdb holds only the in-frame ones, with some missing. The sample has around 100,000 clones, around three quarters seen once; the top ten hold less than 3.5%. The sequenced sample consisted of PBMCs. The receptors come from a man aged 45-60 years in good health and CMV-seropositive.

The V call is TRBV10-3, the J call TRBJ1-1; D might be TRBD1 (5 bases). V lost 2 bases and J lost 3, with 10 bases in between. There are 14 residues in the CDR3. Germline assignment: CDR1 ENHRY and CDR2 SYGVKD. The CDR3, as DNA: TGTGCCATCAGTGAGGTAGGGGAGGACACTGAAGCTTTCTTT. Its translation is CAISEVGEDTEAFF.

The V gene is TRBV5-1, the J gene TRBJ2-3; 10 bases are a match to TRBD1. Looked up from germline, CDR1 is SGHRS and CDR2 is YFSETQ. Trimming removed 4 bases from V and 6 bases from J; junction bases left unmatched: 5. The CDR3 extends over 14 amino acids. CDR3 nucleotide sequence: TGCGCCAGCAGCCGGACAGGGGGGGAGGATACGCAGTATTTT. Translating gives CASSRTGGEDTQYF.

The rearrangement uses TRBV5-1 and TRBJ2-5, with 7 bases lining up with TRBD1. The CDR3 is 14 amino acids. CDR1 SGHRS and CDR2 YFSETQ come from the germline V gene. The V gene end was trimmed by 4 bases and the J gene end by 2 bases; junction bases not matched to a gene: 5. The CDR3 DNA sequence: TGCGCCAGCAGCGCTGGGGACAGACAAGAGACCCAGTACTTC. Its protein is CASSAGDRQETQYF.

V is TRBV5-1 and J is TRBJ2-2; D gene uncertain. Trimming stripped 3 bases from V and 4 bases from J, with 16 bases between. CDR3 length: 16 residues. Germline V gene sequence: CDR1 SGHRS, CDR2 YFSETQ. Here the CDR3 DNA reads TGCGCCAGCAGCTCTTACGACAAGGATGGCACCGGGGAGCTGTTTTTT. Amino acid sequence: CASSSYDKDGTGELFF.

The sample holds one count of this clone. The chain links TRBV6-1 to TRBJ1-3; tentatively, D is TRBD1 (6 bases). This CDR3 contains 14 residues. Germline assignment: CDR1 MNHNS and CDR2 SASEGT. Trimming shortened V by 7 bases and J by 3 bases, and 13 bases separated the two germline ends. The DNA of the CDR3 is TGTGCCAGCATACGAGGACAGCTTGGAAACACCATATATTTT. It is translated as CASIRGQLGNTIYF.

This chain links TRBV6-6 with TRBJ2-3; D may be TRBD2 (5 bases). The V end was cut by 2 bases, the J end by 5 bases, with 14 bases between. The CDR3 contains 15 residues. CDR1 is MNHNY, CDR2 SVGAGI, per germline (reference sequence). This CDR3 is CASSYLGGGVDTQYF. Here the CDR3 DNA reads TGTGCCAGCAGTTACCTCGGAGGAGGAGTAGATACGCAGTATTTT.

V and J are TRBV2 and TRBJ1-4, with 9 nucleotides matching TRBD1. Unmatched junction bases numbered 5, after V lost 4 bases and J lost 5 bases. The germline gives CDR1 SNHLY, CDR2 FYNNEI. The CDR3 loop spans 15 amino acids. The CDR3 DNA is TGTGCCAGCAGTGGGGGACAGGGCCGGAATGAAAAACTGTTTTTT. Its protein is CASSGGQGRNEKLFF.

The V gene is TRBV4-1, the J gene TRBJ2-5; D unclear. Judging by the DNA end, TRBJ2-7 fits better; the J call may be wrong. Germline CDR1 reads MGHRA; CDR2 reads YSYEKL. The CDR3 is 16 amino acids. The CDR3 loop is CASSQDLAGPSYEQYF. As DNA, the CDR3 is TGCGCCAGCAGCCAAGATCTTGCTGGGCCCTCCTACGAGCAGTACTTC.

The chain joins TRBV27 to TRBJ2-7, with 9 bases fitting TRBD1. J gave up 1 base and V 4 bases, and 2 bases lay outside the gene matches. Germline V gives CDR1 MNHEY, CDR2 SMNVEV (reference sequence). The CDR3 contains 14 residues. The DNA for the CDR3 is TGTGCCAGCAGTTGGGACAGGGATTCCTACGAGCAGTACTTC. Protein: CASSWDRDSYEQYF.

In its sample, this clone was seen a few times. The chain couples TRBV7-3 to TRBJ2-1, with 10 bases identical to TRBD1. Per the germline V gene, CDR1 is SGHTA and CDR2 is FQGTGA. The V gene end was trimmed by 3 bases and the J gene end by 8 bases; junction bases not matched to a gene: 10. This CDR3 has 16 residues. The chain's CDR3 is CASSFYGQGGIDEQFF. The CDR3 nucleotides are TGTGCCAGCAGCTTTTATGGACAGGGGGGAATCGATGAGCAGTTCTTC. The full variable domain, its missing parts supplied by reference TRBV7-3 and TRBJ2-1, is GAGVSQTPSNKVTEKGKYVELRCDPISGHTALYWYRQSLGQGPEFLIYFQGTGAADDSGLPNDRFFAVRPEGSVSTLKIQRTERGDSAVYLCASSFYGQGGIDEQFFGPGTRLTVL.

This chain joins TRBV5-1 and TRBJ2-3; D might be TRBD2 (5 bases). With 5 bases removed from V and 0 bases from J, the gap between germline ends came to 13 bases. The CDR3 sequence is 15 residues long. Germline V CDR1 and CDR2: SGHRS, YFSETQ. In DNA form, the CDR3 reads TGCGCCAGCAGTCCCGAGGGCGGAAGCACAGATACGCAGTATTTT. This translates into CASSPEGGSTDTQYF.

V usage is TRBV7-2 and J usage is TRBJ2-2; TRBD1 is a possible D gene (5 bases). Germline CDR1 is SGHTA and CDR2 is FQGNSA. Between the trimmed V and J ends, which lost 2 bases and 5 bases, there was a span of 6 bases. The CDR3 runs 13 residues. The CDR3 reads CASSLQGTGELFF. Written as DNA, the CDR3 is TGTGCCAGCAGCTTACAGGGAACCGGGGAGCTGTTTTTT.

The J gene is TRBJ1-2, the V gene TRBV5-4, with D unresolved. In germline, CDR1 is SGHNT, CDR2 YYREEE (reference sequence). The length of the CDR3 is 16 residues. Trimming stripped 4 bases from V and 5 bases from J, with 21 bases between. The CDR3 DNA follows: TGTGCCAGCAGCCCCCGCGGCAGCCTGCTTCATTATGGCTACACCTTC. Amino acid sequence: CASSPRGSLLHYGYTF.

The chain carries TRBV6-5 and TRBJ2-1; 7 bases match TRBD2. Germline loops: CDR1 MNHEY, CDR2 SVGAGI. With 4 bases clipped from V and 2 bases from J, the junction kept 8 bases outside the gene matches. The CDR3 length is 16 residues. CDR3: CASSSSGTIAYNEQFF. The CDR3 nucleotides are TGTGCCAGCAGTTCCTCCGGGACTATCGCCTACAATGAGCAGTTCTTC.

The V call is TRBV19, the J call TRBJ2-1; 12 bases fit TRBD2. Germline trimming cut 3 bases from V and 2 bases from J; bases unmatched to any gene: 17. Per the germline V gene, CDR1 is LNHDA and CDR2 is SQIVND (reference sequence). CDR3 size: 21 residues. The CDR3 DNA follows: TGTGCCAGTAGTATGTTTTTCAGGGGGCTAGGACTAGCGGGAACCTACAATGAGCAGTTCTTC. Protein product: CASSMFFRGLGLAGTYNEQFF.

The V call is TRBV28, the J call TRBJ1-1; TRBD1 aligns across 8 bases. The CDR3 is 15 amino acids. The trim removed 3 bases at V and 4 bases at J, leaving 7 bases unmatched. The germline gives CDR1 MDHEN, CDR2 SYDVKM. CDR3 DNA sequence: TGTGCCAGCAGTTTGGGCAGGGGGCGGGTCACTGAAGCTTTCTTT. Its translation: CASSLGRGRVTEAFF.

The chain combines TRBV18 with TRBJ2-7, with a weak D call TRBD1 (5 bases). V was shortened by 3 bases and J by 4 bases, with 22 bases between the two germline ends. The germline gives CDR1 KGHSH, CDR2 LQKENI. The CDR3 is 17 residues long. CDR3 protein: CASSPRGSLAGRYEQYF. In DNA, the CDR3 is TGTGCCAGCTCACCCCGCGGATCGCTCGCAGGGCGGTACGAGCAGTACTTC.